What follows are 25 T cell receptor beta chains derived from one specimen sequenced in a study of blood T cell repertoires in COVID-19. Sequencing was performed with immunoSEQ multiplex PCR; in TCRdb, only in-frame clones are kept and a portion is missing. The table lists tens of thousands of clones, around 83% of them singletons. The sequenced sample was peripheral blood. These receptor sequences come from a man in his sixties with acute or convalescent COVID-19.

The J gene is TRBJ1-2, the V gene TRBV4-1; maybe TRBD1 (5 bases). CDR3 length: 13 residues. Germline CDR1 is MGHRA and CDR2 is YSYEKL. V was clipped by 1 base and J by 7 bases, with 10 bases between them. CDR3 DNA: TGCGCCAGCAGCCAAGCAGGGATTTCTGGCTACACCTTC. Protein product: CASSQAGISGYTF.

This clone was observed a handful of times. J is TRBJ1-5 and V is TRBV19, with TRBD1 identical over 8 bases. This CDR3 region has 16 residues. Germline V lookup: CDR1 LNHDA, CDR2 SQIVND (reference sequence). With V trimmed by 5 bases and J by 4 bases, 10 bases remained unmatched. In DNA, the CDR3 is TGTGCCAGTAGTCCCGAGGGCAGGGGGCGTAATCAGCCCCAGCATTTT. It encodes CASSPEGRGRNQPQHF. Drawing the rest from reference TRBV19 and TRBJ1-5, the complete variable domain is DGGITQSPKYLFRKEGQNVTLSCEQNLNHDAMYWYRQDPGQGLRLIYYSQIVNDFQKGDIAEGYSVSREKKESFPLTVTSAQKNPTAFYLCASSPEGRGRNQPQHFGDGTRLSIL.

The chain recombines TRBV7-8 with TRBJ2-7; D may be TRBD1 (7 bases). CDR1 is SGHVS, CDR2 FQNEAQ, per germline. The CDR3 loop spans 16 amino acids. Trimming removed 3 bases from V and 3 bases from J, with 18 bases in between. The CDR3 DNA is TGTGCCAGCAGCTTCCCGACAGGGACTGGAGGCTACGAGCAGTACTTC. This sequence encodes CASSFPTGTGGYEQYF.

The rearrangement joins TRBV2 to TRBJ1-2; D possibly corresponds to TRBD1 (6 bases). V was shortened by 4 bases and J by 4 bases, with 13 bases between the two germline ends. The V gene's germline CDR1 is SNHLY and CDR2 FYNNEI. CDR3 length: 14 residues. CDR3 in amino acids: CASSVLGGAYGYTF. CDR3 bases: TGTGCCAGCAGTGTACTAGGGGGGGCCTATGGCTACACCTTC.

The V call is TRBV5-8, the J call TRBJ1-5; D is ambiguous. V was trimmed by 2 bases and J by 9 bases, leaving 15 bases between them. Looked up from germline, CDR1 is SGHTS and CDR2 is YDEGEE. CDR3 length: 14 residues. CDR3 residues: CASSFQQVGPPQHF. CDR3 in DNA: TGTGCCAGCAGCTTTCAGCAGGTTGGCCCGCCCCAGCATTTT. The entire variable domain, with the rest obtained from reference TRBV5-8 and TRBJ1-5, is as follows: EAGVTQSPTHLIKTRGQQATLRCSPISGHTSVYWYQQALGLGLQFLLWYDEGEERNRGNFPPRFSGRQFPNYSSELNVNALELEDSALYLCASSFQQVGPPQHFGDGTRLSIL.

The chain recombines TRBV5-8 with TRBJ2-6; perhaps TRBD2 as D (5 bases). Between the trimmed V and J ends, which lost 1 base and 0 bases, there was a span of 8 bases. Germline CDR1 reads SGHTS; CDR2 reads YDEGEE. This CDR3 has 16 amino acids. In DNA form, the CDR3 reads TGTGCCAGCAGCTTGCTCCGGGGCTCTGGGGCCAACGTCCTGACTTTC. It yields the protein CASSLLRGSGANVLTF.

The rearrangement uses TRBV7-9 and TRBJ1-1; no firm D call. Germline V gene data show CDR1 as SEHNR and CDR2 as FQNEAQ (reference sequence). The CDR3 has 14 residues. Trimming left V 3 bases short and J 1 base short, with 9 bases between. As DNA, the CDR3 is TGTGCCAGCAGCTTGGTTCCCAGGAACACTGAAGCTTTCTTT. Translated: CASSLVPRNTEAFF.

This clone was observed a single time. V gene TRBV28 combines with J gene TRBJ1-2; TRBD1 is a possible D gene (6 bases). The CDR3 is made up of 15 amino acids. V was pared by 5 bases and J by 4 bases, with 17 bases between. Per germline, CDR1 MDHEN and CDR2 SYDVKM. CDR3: CASSLAPDSLYGYTF. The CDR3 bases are TGTGCCAGCAGTCTCGCCCCGGACAGCCTCTATGGCTACACCTTC.

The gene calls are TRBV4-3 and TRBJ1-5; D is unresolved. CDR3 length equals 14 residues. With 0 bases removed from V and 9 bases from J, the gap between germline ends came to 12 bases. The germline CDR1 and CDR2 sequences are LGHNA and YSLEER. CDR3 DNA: TGCGCCAGCAGCCAAGATATGGGGAGTACGCCCCAGCATTTT. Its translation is CASSQDMGSTPQHF.

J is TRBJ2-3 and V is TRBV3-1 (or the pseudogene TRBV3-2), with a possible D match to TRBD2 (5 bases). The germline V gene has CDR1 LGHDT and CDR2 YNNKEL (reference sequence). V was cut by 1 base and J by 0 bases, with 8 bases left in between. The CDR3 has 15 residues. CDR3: CASSQGLASTDTQYF. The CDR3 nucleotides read TGTGCCAGCAGCCAAGGGCTAGCCAGCACAGATACGCAGTATTTT.

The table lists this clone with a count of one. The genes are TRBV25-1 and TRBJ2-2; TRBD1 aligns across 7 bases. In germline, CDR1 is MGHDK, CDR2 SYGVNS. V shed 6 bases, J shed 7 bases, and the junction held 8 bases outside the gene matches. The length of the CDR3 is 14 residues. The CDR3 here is CASSPTGRHGELFF. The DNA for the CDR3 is TGTGCCAGCAGCCCGACAGGGAGACACGGGGAGCTGTTTTTT.

The CDR3 loop reads CATSPRLPSYNEQFF. CDR3 in DNA: TGTGCCACCAGCCCCCGGTTACCCTCCTACAATGAGCAGTTCTTC. The V and J genes are TRBV15 and TRBJ2-1, with D uncertain. V lost 5 bases to trimming and J lost 0 bases, with 11 bases between them. The CDR3 is 15 amino acids. Germline CDR1 and CDR2: LNHNV and YYDKDF (reference sequence).

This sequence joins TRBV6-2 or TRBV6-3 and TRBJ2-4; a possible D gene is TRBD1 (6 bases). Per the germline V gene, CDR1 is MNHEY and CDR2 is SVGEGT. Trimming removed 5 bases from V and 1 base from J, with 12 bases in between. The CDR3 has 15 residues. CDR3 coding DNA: TGTGCCAGCAGTCAACCTCAGGGGGCCAAAAACATTCAGTACTTC. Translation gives CASSQPQGAKNIQYF.

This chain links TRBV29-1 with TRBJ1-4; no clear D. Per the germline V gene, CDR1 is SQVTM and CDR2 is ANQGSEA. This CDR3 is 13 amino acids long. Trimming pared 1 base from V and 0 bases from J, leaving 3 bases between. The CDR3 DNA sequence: TGCAGCGTTGAAGTAGCAACTAATGAAAAACTGTTTTTT. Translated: CSVEVATNEKLFF.

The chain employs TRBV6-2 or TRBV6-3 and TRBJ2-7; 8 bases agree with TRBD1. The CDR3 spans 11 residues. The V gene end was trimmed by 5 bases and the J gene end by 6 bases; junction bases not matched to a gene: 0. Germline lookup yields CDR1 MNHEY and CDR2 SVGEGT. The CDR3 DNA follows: TGTGCCAGCAGTGACAGGGGCGAGCAGTACGTC. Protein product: CASSDRGEQYV.

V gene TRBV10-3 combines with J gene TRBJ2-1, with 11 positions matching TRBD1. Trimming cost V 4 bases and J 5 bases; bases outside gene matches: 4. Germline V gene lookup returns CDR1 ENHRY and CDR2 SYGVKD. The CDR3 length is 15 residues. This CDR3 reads CAISGTGGFNNEQFF. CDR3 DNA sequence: TGTGCCATCAGTGGGACAGGGGGCTTCAACAATGAGCAGTTCTTC.

CDR3 loop: CASSATTGFLAKNIQYF. The CDR3 DNA reads TGTGCCAGCAGTGCAACAACAGGGTTTCTAGCCAAAAACATTCAGTACTTC. This chain joins TRBV2 and TRBJ2-4; tentatively, D is TRBD1 (6 bases). CDR3 length: 17 residues. Germline CDR1 is SNHLY and CDR2 is FYNNEI. Trimming pared 4 bases from V and 0 bases from J, leaving 16 bases between.

CDR3 coding DNA: TGCGCCAGCAGCTTGGGCTTTTCGGGGATAAACACCGGGGAGCTGTTTTTT. This sequence encodes CASSLGFSGINTGELFF. The chain combines TRBV5-1 with TRBJ2-2; a possible D gene is TRBD2 (5 bases). V shed 0 bases and J shed 2 bases, with 14 bases lying between them. The CDR3 is 17 amino acids. Germline V CDR1 and CDR2: SGHRS, YFSETQ.

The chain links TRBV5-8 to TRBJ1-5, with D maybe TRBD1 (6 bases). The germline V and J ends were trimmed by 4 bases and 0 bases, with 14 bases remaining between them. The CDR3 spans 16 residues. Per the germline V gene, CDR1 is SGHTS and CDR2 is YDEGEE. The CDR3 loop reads CASSRGAGSSNQPQHF. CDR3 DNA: TGTGCCAGCAGCCGGGGGGCAGGGAGTAGCAATCAGCCCCAGCATTTT.

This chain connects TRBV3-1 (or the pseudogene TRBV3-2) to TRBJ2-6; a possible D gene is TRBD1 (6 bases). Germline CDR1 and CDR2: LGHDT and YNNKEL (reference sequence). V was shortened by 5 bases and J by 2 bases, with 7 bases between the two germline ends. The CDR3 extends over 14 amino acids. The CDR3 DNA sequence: TGTGCCAGCAGCTGGACAGCTGGGGCCAACGTCCTGACTTTC. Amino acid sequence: CASSWTAGANVLTF.

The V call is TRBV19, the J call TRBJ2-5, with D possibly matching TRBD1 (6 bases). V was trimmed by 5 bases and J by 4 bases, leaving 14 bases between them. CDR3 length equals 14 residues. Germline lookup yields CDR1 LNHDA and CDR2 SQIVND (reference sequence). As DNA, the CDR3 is TGTGCCAGTAGTCCGTACAGGGCAGGAGAGACCCAGTACTTC. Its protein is CASSPYRAGETQYF.

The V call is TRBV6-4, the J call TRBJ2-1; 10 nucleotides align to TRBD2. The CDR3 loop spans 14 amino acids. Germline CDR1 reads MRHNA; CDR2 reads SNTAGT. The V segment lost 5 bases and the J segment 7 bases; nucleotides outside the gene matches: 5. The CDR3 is CASSSGGARNEQFF. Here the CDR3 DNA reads TGTGCCAGCAGTAGCGGGGGGGCCCGAAATGAGCAGTTCTTC.

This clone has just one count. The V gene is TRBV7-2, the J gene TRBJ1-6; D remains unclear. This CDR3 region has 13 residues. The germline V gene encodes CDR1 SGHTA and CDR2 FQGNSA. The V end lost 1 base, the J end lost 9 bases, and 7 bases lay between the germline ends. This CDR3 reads CASSLGEGSPLHF. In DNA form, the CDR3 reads TGTGCCAGCAGCTTAGGTGAGGGTTCACCCCTCCACTTT. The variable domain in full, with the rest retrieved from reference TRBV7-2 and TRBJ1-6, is GAGVSQSPSNKVTEKGKDVELRCDPISGHTALYWYRQSLGQGLEFLIYFQGNSAPDKSGLPSDRFSAERTGGSVSTLTIQRTQQEDSAVYLCASSLGEGSPLHFGNGTRLTVT.

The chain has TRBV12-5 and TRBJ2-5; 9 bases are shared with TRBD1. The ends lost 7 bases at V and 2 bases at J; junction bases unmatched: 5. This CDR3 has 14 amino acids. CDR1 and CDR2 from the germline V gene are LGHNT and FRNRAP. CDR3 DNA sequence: TGTGCTAGTGCCGATGGACAGGGGCAAGAGACCCAGTACTTC. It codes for CASADGQGQETQYF.

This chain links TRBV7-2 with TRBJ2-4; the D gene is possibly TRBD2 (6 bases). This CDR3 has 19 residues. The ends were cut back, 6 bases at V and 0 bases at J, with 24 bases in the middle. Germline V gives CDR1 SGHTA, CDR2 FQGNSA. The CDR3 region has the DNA TGTGCCAGCAGTCTACCCGTGGGAGGAGCCCCAATAGCCAAAAACATTCAGTACTTC. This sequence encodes CASSLPVGGAPIAKNIQYF.